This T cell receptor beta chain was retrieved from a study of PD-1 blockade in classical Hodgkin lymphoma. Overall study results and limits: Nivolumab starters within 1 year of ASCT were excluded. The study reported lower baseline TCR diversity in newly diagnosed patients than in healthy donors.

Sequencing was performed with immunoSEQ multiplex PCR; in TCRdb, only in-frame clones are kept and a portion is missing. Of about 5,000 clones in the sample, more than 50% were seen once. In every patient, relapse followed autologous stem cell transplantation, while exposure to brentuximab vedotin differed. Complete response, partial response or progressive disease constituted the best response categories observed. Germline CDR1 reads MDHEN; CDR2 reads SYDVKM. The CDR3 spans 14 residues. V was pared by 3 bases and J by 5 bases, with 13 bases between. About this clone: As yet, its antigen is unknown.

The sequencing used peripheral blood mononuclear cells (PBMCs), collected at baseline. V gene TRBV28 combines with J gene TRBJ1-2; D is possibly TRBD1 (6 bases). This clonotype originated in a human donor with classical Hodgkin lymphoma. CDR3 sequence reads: CASSLLDSGYGYTF. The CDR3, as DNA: TGTGCCAGCAGTTTGTTGGACAGCGGGTATGGCTACACCTTC.